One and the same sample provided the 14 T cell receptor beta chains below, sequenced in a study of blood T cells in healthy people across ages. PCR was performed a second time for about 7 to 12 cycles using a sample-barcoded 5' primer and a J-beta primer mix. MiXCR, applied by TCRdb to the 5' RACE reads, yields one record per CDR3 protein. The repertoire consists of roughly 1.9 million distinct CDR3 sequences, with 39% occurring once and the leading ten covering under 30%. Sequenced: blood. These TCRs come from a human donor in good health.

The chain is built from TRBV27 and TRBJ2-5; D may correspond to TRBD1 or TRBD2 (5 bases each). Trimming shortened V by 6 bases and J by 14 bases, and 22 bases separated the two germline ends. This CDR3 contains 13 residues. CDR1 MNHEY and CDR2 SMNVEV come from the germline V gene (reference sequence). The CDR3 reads CASRGVGVHEQYF. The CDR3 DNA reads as TGTGCCAGCAGGGGGGTAGGGGTTCACGAGCAATACTTC.

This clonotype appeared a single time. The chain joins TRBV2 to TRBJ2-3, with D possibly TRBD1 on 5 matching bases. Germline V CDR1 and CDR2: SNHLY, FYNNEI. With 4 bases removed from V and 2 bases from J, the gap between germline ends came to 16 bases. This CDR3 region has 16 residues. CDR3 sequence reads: CASSVVSGLYTDTQYF. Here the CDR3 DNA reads TGTGCCAGCAGTGTAGTCTCAGGGTTGTACACAGATACGCAGTATTTT. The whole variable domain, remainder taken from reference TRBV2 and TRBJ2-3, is EPEVTQTPSHQVTQMGQEVILRCVPISNHLYFYWYRQILGQKVEFLVSFYNNEISEKSEIFDDQFSVERPDGSNFTLKIRSTKLEDSAMYFCASSVVSGLYTDTQYFGPGTRLTVL.

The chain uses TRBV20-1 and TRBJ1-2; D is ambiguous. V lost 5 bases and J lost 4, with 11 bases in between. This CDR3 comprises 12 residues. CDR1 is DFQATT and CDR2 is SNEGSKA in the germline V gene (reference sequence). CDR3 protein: CSASTPSYGYTF. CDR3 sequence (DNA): TGCAGTGCTTCGACACCTAGCTATGGCTACACCTTC.

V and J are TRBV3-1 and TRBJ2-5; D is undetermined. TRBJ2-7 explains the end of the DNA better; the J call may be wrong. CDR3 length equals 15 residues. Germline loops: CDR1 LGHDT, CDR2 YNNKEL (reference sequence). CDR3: CASSQSPQESYEQYF. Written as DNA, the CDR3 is TGTGCCAGCAGCCAATCCCCGCAGGAATCGTACGAGCAGTACTTC.

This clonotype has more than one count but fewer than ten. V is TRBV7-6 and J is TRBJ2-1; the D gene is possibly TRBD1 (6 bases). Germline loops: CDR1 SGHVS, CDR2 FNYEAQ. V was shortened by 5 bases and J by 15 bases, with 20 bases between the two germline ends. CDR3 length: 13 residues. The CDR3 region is CASSLRDTTFLFF. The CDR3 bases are TGTGCCAGCAGCCTGAGGGACACCACCTTTCTGTTCTTC.

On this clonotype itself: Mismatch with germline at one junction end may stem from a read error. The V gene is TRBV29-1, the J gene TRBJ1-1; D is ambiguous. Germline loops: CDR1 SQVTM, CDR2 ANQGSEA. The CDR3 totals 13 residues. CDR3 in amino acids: CGVQNSQNTEAFF. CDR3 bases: TGCGGCGTTCAGAACAGCCAGAACACTGAAGCTTTCTTT.

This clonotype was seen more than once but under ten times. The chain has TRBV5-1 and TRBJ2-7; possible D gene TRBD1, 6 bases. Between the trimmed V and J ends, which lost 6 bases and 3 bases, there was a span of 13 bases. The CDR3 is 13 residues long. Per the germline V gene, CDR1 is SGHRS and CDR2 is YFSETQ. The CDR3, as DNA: TGCGCCAGCAAGTACAGGGCCGGCTACGAGCAGTACTTC. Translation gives CASKYRAGYEQYF.

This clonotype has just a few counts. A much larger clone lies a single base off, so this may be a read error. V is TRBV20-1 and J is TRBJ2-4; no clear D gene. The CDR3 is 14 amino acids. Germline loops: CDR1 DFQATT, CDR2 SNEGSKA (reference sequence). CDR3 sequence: CSARDPVAKSIQYF. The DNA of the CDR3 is TGCAGTGCTAGAGATCCTGTAGCCAAAAGCATTCAGTACTTC.

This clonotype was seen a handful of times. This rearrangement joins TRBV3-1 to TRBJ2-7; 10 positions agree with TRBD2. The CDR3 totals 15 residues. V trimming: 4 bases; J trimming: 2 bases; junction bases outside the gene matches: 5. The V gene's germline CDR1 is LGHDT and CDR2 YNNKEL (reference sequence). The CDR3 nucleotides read TGTGCCAGCAGCCCAGCTAGCGGGGGCCCCTACGAGCAGTACTTC. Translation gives CASSPASGGPYEQYF.

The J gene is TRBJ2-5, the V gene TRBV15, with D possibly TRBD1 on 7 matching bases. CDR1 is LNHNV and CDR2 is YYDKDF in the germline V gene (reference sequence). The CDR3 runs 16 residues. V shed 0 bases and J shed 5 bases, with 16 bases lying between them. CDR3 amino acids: CATSRDPAGGRETQYF. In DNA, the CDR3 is TGTGCCACCAGCAGAGATCCGGCAGGGGGGAGGGAGACCCAGTACTTC. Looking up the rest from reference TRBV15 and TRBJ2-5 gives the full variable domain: DAMVIQNPRYQVTQFGKPVTLSCSQTLNHNVMYWYQQKSSQAPKLLFHYYDKDFNNEADTPDNFQSRRPNTSFCFLDIRSPGLGDTAMYLCATSRDPAGGRETQYFGPGTRLLVL.

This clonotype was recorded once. The CDR3 DNA follows: TGTGCCAGCAGTTACATGGTTGGAAATGAGCAGTTCTTC. Protein product: CASSYMVGNEQFF. V is TRBV6-6 and J is TRBJ2-1, with no clear D. The germline V and J ends were trimmed by 2 bases and 7 bases, with 9 bases remaining between them. CDR1 is MNHNY, CDR2 SVGAGI, per germline (reference sequence). This CDR3 spans 13 amino acids.

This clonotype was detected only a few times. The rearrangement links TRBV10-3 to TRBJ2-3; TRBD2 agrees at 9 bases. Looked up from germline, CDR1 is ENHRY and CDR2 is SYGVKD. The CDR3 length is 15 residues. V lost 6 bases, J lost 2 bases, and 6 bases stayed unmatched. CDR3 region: CAISPSGEITDTQYF. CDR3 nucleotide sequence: TGTGCCATCAGCCCTAGCGGGGAAATCACAGATACGCAGTATTTT.

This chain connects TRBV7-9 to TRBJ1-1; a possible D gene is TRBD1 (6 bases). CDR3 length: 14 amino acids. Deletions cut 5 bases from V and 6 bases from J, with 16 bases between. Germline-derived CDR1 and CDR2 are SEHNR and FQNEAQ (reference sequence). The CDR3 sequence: CASSLGGAPAEAFF. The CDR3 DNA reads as TGTGCCAGCAGCCTCGGGGGCGCTCCGGCTGAAGCTTTCTTT. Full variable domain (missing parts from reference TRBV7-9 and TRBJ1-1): DTGVSQNPRHKITKRGQNVTFRCDPISEHNRLYWYRQTLGQGPEFLTYFQNEAQLEKSRLLSDRFSAERPKGSFSTLEIQRTEQGDSAMYLCASSLGGAPAEAFFGQGTRLTVV.

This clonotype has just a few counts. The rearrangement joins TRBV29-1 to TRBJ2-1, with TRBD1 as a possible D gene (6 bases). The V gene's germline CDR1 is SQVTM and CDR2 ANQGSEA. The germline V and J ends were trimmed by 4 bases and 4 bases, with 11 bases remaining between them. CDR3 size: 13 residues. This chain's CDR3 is CSVVGDTYNEQFF. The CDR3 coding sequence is TGCAGCGTTGTAGGGGACACGTACAATGAGCAGTTCTTC.